This entry concerns a single TCR beta chain. The data are from a study of cytomegalovirus exposure and HLA in healthy donors. Looking at the study overall: Earlier work reported 95 million to 130 million unique TCR beta sequences from some 170 million T cells.

PCR was performed using 60 Vbeta and 13 Jbeta primers. The protocol was immunoSEQ multiplex PCR, while the TCRdb copy is restricted to in-frame clones and leaves out a portion. The data show some 140,000 clones, with around 77% seen just once and roughly 2% held by the top ten. V lost 1 base to trimming and J lost 1 base, with 10 bases between them. CDR1 is MDHEN and CDR2 is SYDVKM in the germline V gene. This CDR3 has 16 residues. The chain links TRBV28 to TRBJ2-2; D perhaps matches TRBD1 (6 bases). The specimen sequenced was PBMCs. This receptor was taken from a man aged 30 to 45 in good health and CMV-seronegative. The CDR3 loop is CASSLYRDGNTGELFF. The CDR3 coding sequence is TGTGCCAGCAGTTTATACAGGGACGGGAACACCGGGGAGCTGTTTTTT.